One and the same sample provided the 22 T cell receptor beta chains below, sequenced in a study of T-cell memory formation after mild COVID-19. TCRdb processed the 5' RACE reads anew with MiXCR; each CDR3 protein has one entry. The table records fewer than 200,000 distinct CDR3 sequences, around 21% of them present only once. The sequenced sample was PBMCs or a T cell subset sorted from them (not recorded which). The receptors shown here come from an adult woman who had mild COVID-19 (a few samples of this study predate the infection). Cell type and time point are not known.

V usage is TRBV10-3 and J usage is TRBJ2-1; 13 bases are a match to TRBD2. Trimming cost V 2 bases and J 2 bases; bases outside gene matches: 3. The CDR3 is 17 amino acids. Germline V gene lookup returns CDR1 ENHRY and CDR2 SYGVKD. CDR3 protein: CAISEILAGGPYNEQFF. The CDR3 coding sequence is TGTGCCATCAGTGAGATACTAGCGGGGGGGCCCTACAATGAGCAGTTCTTC.

The rearrangement joins TRBV7-8 to TRBJ2-7; D remains unclear. Trimming took 4 bases from V and 4 from J, leaving 11 bases between them. CDR1 is SGHVS, CDR2 FQNEAQ, per germline. The CDR3 extends over 13 amino acids. As DNA, the CDR3 is TGTGCCAGCAGCTCCCGTCTGGGGTACGAGCAGTACTTC. It yields the protein CASSSRLGYEQYF.

This sequence joins TRBV7-8 and TRBJ2-6; D possibly matches TRBD1 or TRBD2 (6 bases each). V was cut by 1 base and J by 3 bases, with 10 bases left in between. CDR1 and CDR2 from the germline V gene are SGHVS and FQNEAQ. This CDR3 is 16 amino acids long. The CDR3 nucleotides are TGTGCCAGCAGCTTAGGGGGGGCGTATGGGGCCAACGTCCTGACTTTC. This codes for CASSLGGAYGANVLTF.

There are a few counts of this clonotype. The genes are TRBV5-6 and TRBJ2-7; the D gene is possibly TRBD2 (6 bases). The CDR3 has 14 amino acids. Germline CDR1 and CDR2: SGHDT and YYEEEE. Trimming left V 0 bases short and J 5 bases short, with 12 bases between. The CDR3 coding sequence is TGTGCCAGCAGCTTGGCCTGGTCGGGGGACGAGCAGTACTTC. It yields the protein CASSLAWSGDEQYF. Combining the CDR3 with reference TRBV5-6 and TRBJ2-7 gives the whole variable domain DAGVTQSPTHLIKTRGQQVTLRCSPKSGHDTVSWYQQALGQGPQFIFQYYEEEERQRGNFPDRFSGHQFPNYSSELNVNALLLGDSALYLCASSLAWSGDEQYFGPGTRLTVT.

This clonotype has just a few counts. The chain carries TRBV30 and TRBJ1-1; D unresolved. V gave up 4 bases and J gave up 5 bases, with 14 bases separating them. The CDR3 has 13 amino acids. CDR1 is GTSNPN, CDR2 SVGIG, per germline (reference sequence). The CDR3 loop is CAWTPDPGTEAFF. The CDR3 bases are TGTGCCTGGACCCCAGATCCGGGTACTGAAGCTTTCTTT.

The rearrangement uses TRBV3-1 and TRBJ2-2; 10 bases align to TRBD1. The CDR3 extends over 16 amino acids. Germline trimming cut 3 bases from V and 3 bases from J; bases unmatched to any gene: 4. Per the germline V gene, CDR1 is LGHDT and CDR2 is YNNKEL (reference sequence). CDR3 DNA: TGTGCCAGCAGCCACCCCGGGACAGGGGACACCGGGGAGCTGTTTTTT. Amino acids: CASSHPGTGDTGELFF.

This clonotype showed up just a few times. The chain employs TRBV12-3 or TRBV12-4 and TRBJ1-1, with D uncertain. V was cut by 8 bases and J by 7 bases, with 20 bases left in between. There are 14 residues in the CDR3. The CDR3 loop is CASLAVLGDVEAFF. For the CDR3, the DNA is TGTGCCAGCCTGGCAGTACTGGGCGACGTTGAAGCTTTCTTT.

This clonotype came up a few times. J is TRBJ2-3 and V is TRBV7-9; D not resolved. From germline, CDR1 is SEHNR and CDR2 FQNEAQ (reference sequence). With 8 bases removed from V and 2 bases from J, the gap between germline ends came to 8 bases. This CDR3 has 12 amino acids. The CDR3 DNA follows: TGTGCCAGCGGCGGTCCCACAGATACGCAGTATTTT. This translates into CASGGPTDTQYF. Full variable domain (remainder filled in from reference TRBV7-9 and TRBJ2-3): DTGVSQNPRHKITKRGQNVTFRCDPISEHNRLYWYRQTLGQGPEFLTYFQNEAQLEKSRLLSDRFSAERPKGSFSTLEIQRTEQGDSAMYLCASGGPTDTQYFGPGTRLTVL.

This clonotype was seen a handful of times. CDR3 sequence (DNA): TGTGCCAGCAGCCACCCGCCAGACAATGGCTACACCTTC. Translation: CASSHPPDNGYTF. This rearrangement joins TRBV14 to TRBJ1-2; D uncertain. V was trimmed by 3 bases and J by 6 bases, leaving 11 bases between them. CDR1 SGHDN and CDR2 FVKESK come from the germline V gene. There are 13 residues in the CDR3.

This clonotype was observed at least ten times. This chain connects TRBV20-1 to TRBJ1-6; 7 nucleotides align to TRBD1. Germline assignment: CDR1 DFQATT and CDR2 SNEGSKA (reference sequence). This CDR3 comprises 15 residues. V gave up 3 bases and J gave up 4 bases; unmatched junction bases: 6. The CDR3 nucleotides read TGCAGTGCTAGTAGGGACAGCCAATATAATTCACCCCTCCACTTT. It encodes CSASRDSQYNSPLHF.

This clonotype was recorded at least ten times. This chain connects TRBV7-6 to TRBJ2-1, with a tentative D call TRBD1 (6 bases). CDR3 length: 16 residues. V dropped 1 base and J dropped 3 bases, with 13 bases sitting between them. The germline V gene encodes CDR1 SGHVS and CDR2 FNYEAQ. DNA of the CDR3: TGTGCCAGCAGCTTAGTTGTGGACAGCGACTACAATGAGCAGTTCTTC. As protein: CASSLVVDSDYNEQFF.

This clonotype was picked up a small number of times. This sequence joins TRBV7-9 and TRBJ2-3, with 10 bases aligning to TRBD2. This CDR3 has 15 residues. With V trimmed by 5 bases and J by 0 bases, 2 bases remained unmatched. The germline CDR1 and CDR2 sequences are SEHNR and FQNEAQ (reference sequence). The CDR3 spells CASSRGLASTDTQYF. The CDR3 DNA is TGTGCCAGCAGCCGGGGACTAGCGAGCACAGATACGCAGTATTTT.

This clonotype turned up a few times. The V and J genes are TRBV29-1 and TRBJ2-1; TRBD1 agrees at 9 bases. V shed 4 bases and J 3 bases; nucleotides not matched to a gene: 7. Germline CDR1 is SQVTM and CDR2 is ANQGSEA. The CDR3 is 15 amino acids. CDR3 region: CSVARQGGNYNEQFF. The CDR3 nucleotides are TGCAGCGTTGCTAGACAGGGGGGGAACTACAATGAGCAGTTCTTC.

The chain joins TRBV9 to TRBJ2-1; D gene uncertain. CDR1 and CDR2 (germline): SGDLS, YYNGEE. The CDR3 is 13 amino acids. V shed 2 bases and J shed 8 bases, with 11 bases lying between them. CDR3 loop: CASSVGQTDEQFF. The DNA for the CDR3 is TGTGCCAGCAGCGTCGGGCAAACGGATGAGCAGTTCTTC.

The CDR3 DNA reads as TGTGCCAGCAGTCCGGGACGGGGGTTCGGTGGCTACACCTTC. It translates to CASSPGRGFGGYTF. J is TRBJ1-2 and V is TRBV12-3 or TRBV12-4, with TRBD1 as a possible D gene (5 bases). V was trimmed by 5 bases and J by 7 bases, leaving 17 bases between them. This CDR3 has 14 amino acids.

This clonotype has ten or more counts. The chain is built from TRBV7-9 and TRBJ2-7; unclear D gene. This CDR3 has 11 residues. The V and J ends lost 5 bases and 1 base respectively, with 3 bases between them. CDR1 and CDR2 from the germline V gene are SEHNR and FQNEAQ (reference sequence). The CDR3 bases are TGTGCCAGCAGCAGATCCTACGAGCAGTACTTC. Its translation: CASSRSYEQYF.

This clonotype showed up just a few times. The V gene is TRBV12-3 or TRBV12-4, the J gene TRBJ2-2; D unclear. The CDR3 spans 14 residues. Between the trimmed V and J ends, which lost 6 bases and 8 bases, there was a span of 16 bases. CDR3 nucleotides: TGTGCCAGCAGCCTAACGAGTCATCCGGGGGAGCTGTTTTTT. Encoded protein: CASSLTSHPGELFF.

This clonotype was detected a few times. The chain has TRBV7-2 and TRBJ2-1; maybe TRBD1 (5 bases). The CDR3 runs 14 residues. The germline CDR1 and CDR2 sequences are SGHTA and FQGNSA. V dropped 1 base and J dropped 1 base, with 5 bases sitting between them. CDR3 bases: TGTGCCAGCAGCTTAGAGGGGTCCTACAATGAGCAGTTCTTC. Residues: CASSLEGSYNEQFF.

This clonotype came up a few times. The rearrangement links TRBV5-1 to TRBJ1-2, with a possible D match to TRBD1 (5 bases). The CDR3 consists of 13 residues. Germline V gives CDR1 SGHRS, CDR2 YFSETQ. V was clipped by 5 bases and J by 2 bases, with 10 bases between them. This CDR3 reads CASRQGVNYGYTF. In DNA, the CDR3 is TGCGCCAGCAGGCAAGGGGTAAACTATGGCTACACCTTC.

This clonotype was seen a handful of times. This rearrangement joins TRBV7-6 to TRBJ2-3; possibly TRBD1 or TRBD2 for D (5 bases each). The germline gives CDR1 SGHVS, CDR2 FNYEAQ. The CDR3 covers 15 residues. The V end lost 5 bases, the J end lost 3 bases, and 15 bases lay between the germline ends. The CDR3 DNA reads as TGTGCCAGCAGCCCTGAAGGGACCCCTACAGATACGCAGTATTTT. This codes for CASSPEGTPTDTQYF.

The chain links TRBV24-1 to TRBJ2-2; TRBD1 might be the D (6 bases). Germline V gene data show CDR1 as KGHDR and CDR2 as SFDVKD. The germline V and J ends were trimmed by 9 bases and 3 bases, with 16 bases remaining between them. CDR3 size: 15 residues. This CDR3 is CATSQQGTHTGELFF. The CDR3 nucleotides are TGTGCCACCTCACAACAGGGTACTCACACCGGGGAGCTGTTTTTT.

The chain joins TRBV7-9 to TRBJ2-7; 10 bases line up with TRBD1. CDR1 SEHNR and CDR2 FQNEAQ come from the germline V gene (reference sequence). J lost 3 bases, V lost 10 bases, and 12 bases had no gene match. This CDR3 has 15 amino acids. The CDR3 reads CATPIPGQGNYEQYF. The CDR3 nucleotides are TGTGCCACCCCGATTCCGGGACAGGGGAACTACGAGCAGTACTTC.